Reported below is one T cell receptor (beta chain). V shed 4 bases and J shed 1 base, with 15 bases lying between them. This CDR3 spans 15 amino acids. Per the germline V gene, CDR1 is SGHNT and CDR2 is YYREEE (reference sequence). Method: immunoSEQ multiplex PCR; TCRdb's copy keeps in-frame clones and lacks some. The table includes 240,000 or so clones, around 86% detected once. These data come from a study of blood T cell repertoires in COVID-19. Looking at the study overall: Samples came from the United States, Italy and Spain, spanning acute and convalescent COVID-19.

The sequence came from a man between 25 and 39 years old who had recovered from COVID-19. This sequence joins TRBV5-4 and TRBJ2-7; D may be TRBD2 (5 bases). The specimen sequenced was peripheral blood. The CDR3 DNA sequence: TGTGCCAGCAGCGAGCCGGGGTTGCTATCCTACGAGCAGTACTTC. Residues: CASSEPGLLSYEQYF.